This T cell receptor beta chain was identified during a study of T cell responses to AZD1222 COVID-19 vaccine. Findings of the study overall: Only after the peak T cell response were repertoires sampled. Donors were largely white British and mainly female; clonal diversity was possibly underestimated.

Profiling relied on immunoSEQ multiplex PCR, and the TCRdb table lists in-frame clones only, not all of them. The table shows 150,000 to 200,000 clones, with approximately 94% occurring only once. Germline-derived CDR1 and CDR2 are MDHEN and SYDVKM. The CDR3 consists of 12 residues. V was clipped by 6 bases and J by 2 bases, with 7 bases between them. A word on this clone: The antigen is not known.

The chain couples TRBV28 to TRBJ1-2; D is ambiguous. The clonotype was recovered from an adult in good health. The material was peripheral blood, obtained on day 0 of AZD1222 vaccination. The DNA of the CDR3 is TGTGCCAGCAGGCCGGGGAACTATGGCTACACCTTC. It specifies CASRPGNYGYTF.